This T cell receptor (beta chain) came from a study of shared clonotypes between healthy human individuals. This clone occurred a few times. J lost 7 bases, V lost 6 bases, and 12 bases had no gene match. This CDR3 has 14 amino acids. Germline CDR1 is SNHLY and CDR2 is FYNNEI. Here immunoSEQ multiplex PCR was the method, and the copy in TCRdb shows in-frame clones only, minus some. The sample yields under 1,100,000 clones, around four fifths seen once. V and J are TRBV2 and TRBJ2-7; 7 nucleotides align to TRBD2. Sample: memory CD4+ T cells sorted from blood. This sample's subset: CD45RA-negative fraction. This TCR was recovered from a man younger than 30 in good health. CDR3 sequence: CASRGGSFQREQYF. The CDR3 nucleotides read TGTGCCAGCAGGGGAGGGTCTTTCCAGAGGGAGCAGTACTTC. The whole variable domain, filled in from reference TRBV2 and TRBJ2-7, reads EPEVTQTPSHQVTQMGQEVILRCVPISNHLYFYWYRQILGQKVEFLVSFYNNEISEKSEIFDDQFSVERPDGSNFTLKIRSTKLEDSAMYFCASRGGSFQREQYFGPGTRLTVT.